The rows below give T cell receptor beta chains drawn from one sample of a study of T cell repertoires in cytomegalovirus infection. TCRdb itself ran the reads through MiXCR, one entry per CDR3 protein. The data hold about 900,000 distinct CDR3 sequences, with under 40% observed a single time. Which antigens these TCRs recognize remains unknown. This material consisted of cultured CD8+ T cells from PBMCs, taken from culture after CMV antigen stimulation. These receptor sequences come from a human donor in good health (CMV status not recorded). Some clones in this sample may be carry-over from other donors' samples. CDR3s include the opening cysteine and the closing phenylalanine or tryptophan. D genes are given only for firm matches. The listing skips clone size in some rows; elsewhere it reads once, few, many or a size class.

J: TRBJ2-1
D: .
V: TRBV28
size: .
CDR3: CARTTVNEQFF
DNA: TGTGCCCGAACGACGGTTAATGAGCAGTTCTTC

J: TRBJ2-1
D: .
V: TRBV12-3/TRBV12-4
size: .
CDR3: CASSPPGYHEQFF
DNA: TGTGCCAGCAGCCCCCCAGGGTACCATGAGCAGTTCTTC

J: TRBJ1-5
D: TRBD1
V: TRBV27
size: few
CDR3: CASSLFGTGNQPQHF
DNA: TGTGCCAGCAGTTTATTCGGGACAGGCAATCAGCCCCAGCATTTT

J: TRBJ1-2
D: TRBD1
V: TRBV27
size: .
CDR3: CASSLTGTGDLRGYTF
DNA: TGTGCCAGCAGTTTAACCGGGACAGGGGACCTCCGGGGCTACACCTTC

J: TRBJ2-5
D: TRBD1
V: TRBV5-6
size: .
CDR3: CASSFPDRYQETQYF
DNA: TGTGCCAGCAGCTTTCCGGACAGGTACCAAGAGACCCAGTACTTC

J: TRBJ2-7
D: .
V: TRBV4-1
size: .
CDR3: CASSRETWGDEQYF
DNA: TGCGCCAGCAGCCGCGAAACTTGGGGGGACGAGCAGTACTTC

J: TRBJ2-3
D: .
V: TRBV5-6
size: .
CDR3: CASSSTGVSPTDTQYF
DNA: TGTGCCAGCAGCTCAACTGGGGTTTCCCCCACAGATACGCAGTATTTT

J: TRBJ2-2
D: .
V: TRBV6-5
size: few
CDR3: CASSYRDSAGELFF
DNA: TGTGCCAGCAGTTACCGGGACTCCGCCGGGGAGCTGTTTTTT

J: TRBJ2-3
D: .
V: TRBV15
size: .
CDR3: CATSLLMNTQYF
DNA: TGTGCCACCAGCCTATTGATGAATACGCAGTATTTT

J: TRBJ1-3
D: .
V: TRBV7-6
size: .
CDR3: CASSSRDRIPGNTIYF
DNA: TGTGCCAGCAGCTCCCGGGACCGAATTCCTGGAAACACCATATATTTT

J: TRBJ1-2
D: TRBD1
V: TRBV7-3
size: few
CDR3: CASSSRTGQDF
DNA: TGTGCCAGCAGCTCCCGGACAGGGCAGGACTTC

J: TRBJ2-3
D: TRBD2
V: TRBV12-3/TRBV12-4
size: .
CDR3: CASSLGDYRTDTQYF
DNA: TGTGCCAGCAGTTTGGGGGACTACCGCACAGATACGCAGTATTTT

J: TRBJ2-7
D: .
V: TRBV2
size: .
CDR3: CASSKGLRGEQYF
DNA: TGTGCCAGCAGCAAGGGACTCCGAGGCGAGCAGTACTTC

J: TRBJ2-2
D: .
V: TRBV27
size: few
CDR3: CASSLSKGGELFF
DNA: TGTGCCAGCAGTCTATCGAAGGGCGGGGAGCTGTTTTTT

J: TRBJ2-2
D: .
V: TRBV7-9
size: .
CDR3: CASSPVGYPGELFF
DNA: TGTGCCAGCAGCCCGGTCGGATACCCCGGGGAGCTGTTTTTT

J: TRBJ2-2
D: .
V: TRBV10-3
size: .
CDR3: CAIRANTGELFF
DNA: TGTGCCATCAGGGCAAACACCGGGGAGCTGTTTTTT

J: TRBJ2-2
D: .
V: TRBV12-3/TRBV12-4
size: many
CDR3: CASLPESGELFF
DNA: TGTGCCAGCCTCCCGGAGAGCGGGGAGCTGTTTTTT

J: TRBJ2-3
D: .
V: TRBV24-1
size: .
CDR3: CATSGEGSRDTQYF
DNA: TGTGCCACCAGTGGGGAAGGCAGCCGTGATACGCAGTATTTT